This TCR beta chain was documented in a study of blood T cell repertoires in COVID-19. Patients at the Seattle site were enrolled during active infection and followed longitudinally. Measured with immunoSEQ multiplex PCR; TCRdb has only the in-frame clones, and not every one. Of 300,000 to 400,000 clones in the sample, roughly 86% were seen once. The length of the CDR3 is 18 residues. V is TRBV21-1 and J is TRBJ2-7; TRBD2 was called by the table and not checked on the DNA. TRBV21-1 represents a pseudogene. The sample taken for sequencing was peripheral blood. The sequence derives from a woman between 70 and 85 years old with COVID-19, enrolled during active disease. CDR3 region: CASSKRWGGSPGSYEQYF. The CDR3 DNA reads TGTGCCAGCAGCAAACGATGGGGAGGAAGCCCAGGTTCCTACGAGCAGTACTTC.